The source of this TCR beta chain is a study of blood T cell repertoires in COVID-19. At the level of the study: In each case, the material was cDNA or gDNA derived from T cells, B-cell-depleted T cells, or PBMCs.

V gave up 5 bases and J gave up 5 bases, with 19 bases separating them. Germline CDR1 and CDR2: GTSNPN and SVGIG (reference sequence). This CDR3 has 15 amino acids. The method was immunoSEQ multiplex PCR; TCRdb's version includes in-frame clones alone and lacks a portion of them. The sample records about 220,000 clones, approximately 81% being singletons. This chain connects TRBV30 to TRBJ2-1; possible D gene TRBD1, 5 bases. Sequences were obtained from peripheral blood. The clonotype comes from a man aged 25-40 years with active or convalescent COVID-19. In nucleotides, the CDR3 is TGTGCCTGGCTAACCTCGCCTAAGGGGCACAATGAGCAGTTCTTC. It is translated as CAWLTSPKGHNEQFF.